The table lists the clone carrying this T cell receptor (beta chain) with a count of one. The sample comes from a study of blood T cell repertoires in COVID-19. On the study more broadly: From T cells, B-cell-depleted T cells, or PBMCs came the material, which was cDNA or gDNA.

As processed by the authors: Quantification of nucleated cells was approximated via reference gene primer amplification. TCRdb's copy holds only in-frame clones and misses some; the assay was immunoSEQ multiplex PCR. Clone size and the V and J calls come from that table; the DNA yielded D and trimming. The repertoire has about 55,000 clones, 85% to 90% of them found once; the top ten carry 7.5% to 8.5%. Germline values: CDR1 MNHEY, CDR2 SVGAGI. V was clipped by 6 bases and J by 4 bases; unmatched bases: 3. CDR3 size: 15 residues. The TCR was taken from a man aged 55 to 69 with active COVID-19. Sequenced material: peripheral blood. V usage is TRBV6-5 and J usage is TRBJ2-3, with TRBD2 identical over 14 bases. In DNA, the CDR3 is TGTGCCAGCAGACGACTAGCGGGAGGGGCAGATACGCAGTATTTT. Translating gives CASRRLAGGADTQYF.